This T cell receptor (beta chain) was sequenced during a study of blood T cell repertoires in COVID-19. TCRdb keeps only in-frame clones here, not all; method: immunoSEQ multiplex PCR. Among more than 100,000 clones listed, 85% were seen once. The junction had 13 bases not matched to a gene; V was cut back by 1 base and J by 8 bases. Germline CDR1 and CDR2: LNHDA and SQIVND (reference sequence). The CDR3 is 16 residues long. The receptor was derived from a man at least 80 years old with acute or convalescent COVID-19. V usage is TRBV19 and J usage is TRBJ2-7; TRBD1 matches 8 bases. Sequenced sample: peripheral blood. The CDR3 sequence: CASSIGLGQVGGQQYF. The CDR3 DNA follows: TGTGCCAGTAGTATAGGATTGGGACAGGTAGGCGGCCAGCAGTACTTC.